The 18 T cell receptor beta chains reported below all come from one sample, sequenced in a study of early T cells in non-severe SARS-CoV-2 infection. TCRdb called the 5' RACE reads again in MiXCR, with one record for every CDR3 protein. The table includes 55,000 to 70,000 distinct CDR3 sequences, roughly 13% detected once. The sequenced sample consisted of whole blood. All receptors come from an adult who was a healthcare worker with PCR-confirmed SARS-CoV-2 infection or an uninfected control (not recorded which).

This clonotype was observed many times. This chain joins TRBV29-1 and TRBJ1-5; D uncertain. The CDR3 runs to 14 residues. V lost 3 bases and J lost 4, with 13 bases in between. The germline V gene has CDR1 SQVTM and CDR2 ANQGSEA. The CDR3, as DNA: TGCAGCGTTGAGCCACCCGGAGGGAATCAGCCCCAGCATTTT. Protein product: CSVEPPGGNQPQHF.

CDR3 protein: CASSLLTSSYEQYF. CDR3 DNA: TGTGCCAGCAGTTTGCTCACGAGCTCCTACGAGCAGTACTTC. The V gene is TRBV28, the J gene TRBJ2-7; D uncertain. The length of the CDR3 is 14 residues. The V end lost 3 bases, the J end lost 0 bases, and 9 bases lay between the germline ends. CDR1 and CDR2 from the germline V gene are MDHEN and SYDVKM.

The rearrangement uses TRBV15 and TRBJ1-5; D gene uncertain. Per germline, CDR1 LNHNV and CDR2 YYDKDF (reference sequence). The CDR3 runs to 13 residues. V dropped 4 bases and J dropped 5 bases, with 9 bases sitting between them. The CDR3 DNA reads TGTGCCACCAGCATGGAGGAATATCAGCCCCAGCATTTT. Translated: CATSMEEYQPQHF.

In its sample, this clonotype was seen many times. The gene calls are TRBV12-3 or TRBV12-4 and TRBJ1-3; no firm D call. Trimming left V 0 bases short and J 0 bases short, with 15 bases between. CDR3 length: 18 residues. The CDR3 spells CASSLAQLQDSSGNTIYF. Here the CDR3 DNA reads TGTGCCAGCAGTTTAGCGCAACTTCAGGACTCCTCTGGAAACACCATATATTTT.

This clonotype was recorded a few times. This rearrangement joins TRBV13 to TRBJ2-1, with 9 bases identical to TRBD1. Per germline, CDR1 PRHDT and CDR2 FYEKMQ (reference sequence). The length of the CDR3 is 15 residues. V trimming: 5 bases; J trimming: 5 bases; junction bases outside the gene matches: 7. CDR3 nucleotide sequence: TGTGCCAGCAGCCGACCATACAGGGGGCACAATGAGCAGTTCTTC. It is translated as CASSRPYRGHNEQFF.

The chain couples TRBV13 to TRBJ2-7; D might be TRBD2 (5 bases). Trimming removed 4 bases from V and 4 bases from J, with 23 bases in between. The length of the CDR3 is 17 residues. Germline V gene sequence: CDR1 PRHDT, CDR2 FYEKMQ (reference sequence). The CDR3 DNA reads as TGTGCCAGCAGCTCAACACGCGGGCGGAGACAAAATTACGAGCAGTACTTC. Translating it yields CASSSTRGRRQNYEQYF. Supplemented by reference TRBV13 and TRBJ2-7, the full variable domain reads AAGVIQSPRHLIKEKRETATLKCYPIPRHDTVYWYQQGPGQDPQFLISFYEKMQSDKGSIPDRFSAQQFSDYHSELNMSSLELGDSALYFCASSSTRGRRQNYEQYFGPGTRLTVT.

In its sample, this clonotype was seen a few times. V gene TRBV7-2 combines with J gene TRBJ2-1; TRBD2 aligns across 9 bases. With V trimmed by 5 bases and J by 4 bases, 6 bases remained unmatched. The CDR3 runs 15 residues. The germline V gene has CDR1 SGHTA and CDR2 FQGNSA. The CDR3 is CASSPISGRYNEQFF. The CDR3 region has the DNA TGTGCCAGCAGCCCCATAAGCGGGAGGTACAATGAGCAGTTCTTC. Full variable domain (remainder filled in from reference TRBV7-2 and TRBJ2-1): GAGVSQSPSNKVTEKGKDVELRCDPISGHTALYWYRQSLGQGLEFLIYFQGNSAPDKSGLPSDRFSAERTGGSVSTLTIQRTQQEDSAVYLCASSPISGRYNEQFFGPGTRLTVL.

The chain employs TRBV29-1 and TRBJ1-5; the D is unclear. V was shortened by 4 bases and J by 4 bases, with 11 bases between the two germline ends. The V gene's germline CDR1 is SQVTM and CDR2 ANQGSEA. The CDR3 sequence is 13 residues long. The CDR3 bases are TGCAGCGTTGCCTGGGCACCTAATCAGCCCCAGCATTTT. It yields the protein CSVAWAPNQPQHF.

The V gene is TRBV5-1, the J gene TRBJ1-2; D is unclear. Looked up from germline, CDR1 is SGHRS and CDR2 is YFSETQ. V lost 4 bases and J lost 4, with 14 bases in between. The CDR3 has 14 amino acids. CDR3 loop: CASSPPSDAYGYTF. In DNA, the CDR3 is TGCGCCAGCAGCCCACCCTCAGATGCCTATGGCTACACCTTC.

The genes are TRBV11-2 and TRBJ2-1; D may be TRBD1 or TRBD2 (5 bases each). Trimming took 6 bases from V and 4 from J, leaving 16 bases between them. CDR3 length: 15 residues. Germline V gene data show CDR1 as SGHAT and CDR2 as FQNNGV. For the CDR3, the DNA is TGTGCCAGCAGTCTATCCGGGACGGGTTACAATGAGCAGTTCTTC. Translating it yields CASSLSGTGYNEQFF.

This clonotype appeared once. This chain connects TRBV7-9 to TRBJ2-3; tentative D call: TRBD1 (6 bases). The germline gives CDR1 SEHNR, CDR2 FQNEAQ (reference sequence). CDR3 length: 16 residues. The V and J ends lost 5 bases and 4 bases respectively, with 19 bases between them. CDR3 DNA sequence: TGTGCCAGCAGCCACACCACAGGGAAGGGGTCAGATACGCAGTATTTT. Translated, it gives CASSHTTGKGSDTQYF.

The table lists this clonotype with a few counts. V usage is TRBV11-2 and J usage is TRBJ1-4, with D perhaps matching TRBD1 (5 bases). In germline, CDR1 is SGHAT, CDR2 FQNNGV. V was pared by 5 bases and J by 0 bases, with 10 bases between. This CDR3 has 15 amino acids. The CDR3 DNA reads TGTGCCAGCAGCCGAACCAGGGCAACTAATGAAAAACTGTTTTTT. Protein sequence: CASSRTRATNEKLFF.

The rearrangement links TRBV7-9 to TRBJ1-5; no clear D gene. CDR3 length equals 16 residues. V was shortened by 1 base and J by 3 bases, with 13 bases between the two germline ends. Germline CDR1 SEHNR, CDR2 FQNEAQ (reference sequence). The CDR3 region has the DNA TGTGCCAGCAGCTTAGGGGCGTGGGATTTCAATCAGCCCCAGCATTTT. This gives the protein CASSLGAWDFNQPQHF. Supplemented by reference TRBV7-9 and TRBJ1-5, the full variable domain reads DTGVSQNPRHKITKRGQNVTFRCDPISEHNRLYWYRQTLGQGPEFLTYFQNEAQLEKSRLLSDRFSAERPKGSFSTLEIQRTEQGDSAMYLCASSLGAWDFNQPQHFGDGTRLSIL.

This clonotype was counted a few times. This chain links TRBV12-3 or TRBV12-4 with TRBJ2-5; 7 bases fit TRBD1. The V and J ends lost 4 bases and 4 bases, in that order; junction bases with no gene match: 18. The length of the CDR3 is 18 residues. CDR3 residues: CASSSYGGQGERSETQYF. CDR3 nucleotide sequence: TGTGCCAGCAGTTCGTATGGTGGGCAGGGGGAGCGTTCAGAGACCCAGTACTTC.

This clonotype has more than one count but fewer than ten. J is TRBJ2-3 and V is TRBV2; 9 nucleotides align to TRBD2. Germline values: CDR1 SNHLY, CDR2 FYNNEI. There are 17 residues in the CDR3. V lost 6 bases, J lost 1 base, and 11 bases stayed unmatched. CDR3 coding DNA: TGTGCCAGCAGCAGAAATAGCGGGGGATGGGGCACAGATACGCAGTATTTT. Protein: CASSRNSGGWGTDTQYF.

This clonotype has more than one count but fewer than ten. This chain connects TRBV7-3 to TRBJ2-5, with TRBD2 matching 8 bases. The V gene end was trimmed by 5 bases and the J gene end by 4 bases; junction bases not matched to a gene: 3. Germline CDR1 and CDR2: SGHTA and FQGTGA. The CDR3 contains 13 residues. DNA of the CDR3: TGTGCCAGCAGCATAGCGGGAAGAGAGACCCAGTACTTC. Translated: CASSIAGRETQYF.

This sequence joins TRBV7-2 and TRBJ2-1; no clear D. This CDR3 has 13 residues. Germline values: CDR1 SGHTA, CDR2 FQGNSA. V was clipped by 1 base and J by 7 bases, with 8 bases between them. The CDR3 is CASSLVSQNEQFF. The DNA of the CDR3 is TGTGCCAGCAGCTTAGTCAGCCAGAATGAGCAGTTCTTC.

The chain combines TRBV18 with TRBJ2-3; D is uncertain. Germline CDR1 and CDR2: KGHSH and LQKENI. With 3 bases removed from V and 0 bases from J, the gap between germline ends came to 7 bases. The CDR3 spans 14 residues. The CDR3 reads CASSPEGSTDTQYF. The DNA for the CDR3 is TGTGCCAGCTCACCTGAAGGGAGCACAGATACGCAGTATTTT.